A selection of T cell receptor beta chains follows, all from one sample in a study of T cells in Graves' hyperthyroidism and ophthalmopathy. TCRdb itself ran the multiplex PCR reads through MiXCR, one entry per CDR3 protein. The data contain hundreds of thousands of distinct CDR3 sequences, less than 25% of them singletons. Sequences were obtained from blood. The receptors were gathered from a man aged 25 to 40 with Graves' ophthalmopathy. The CDR3 runs from the conserved cysteine through the conserved F or W. A D gene is named only where the DNA matches it firmly. Size tells how often a clone was seen (once, few, many) or the class of an expanded clone, and some rows leave it out.

V,D,J,size,DNA,CDR3
TRBV30,.,TRBJ2-3,few,TGTGCCTGGAGTTCGGGGGCTAGCACAGATACGCAGTATTTT,CAWSSGASTDTQYF
TRBV20-1,TRBD2,TRBJ2-7,many,TGCAGTGCTCCAAGCTTGCGGGAGCCCTACGAGCAGTACTTC,CSAPSLREPYEQYF
TRBV27,.,TRBJ2-3,.,TGTGCCAGCACCTCCGGCTCGAGCACAGATACGCAGTATTTT,CASTSGSSTDTQYF
TRBV9,.,TRBJ1-5,.,TGTGCCAGCAGCGTAGTAAATAGCAATCAGCCCCAGCATTTT,CASSVVNSNQPQHF
TRBV7-2,TRBD2,TRBJ2-5,few,TGTGCCAGCAGCCGATATAGCGGGAGGCTCCAAGAGACCCAGTACTTC,CASSRYSGRLQETQYF
TRBV11-3,TRBD1,TRBJ1-1,.,TGTGCCAGCAGAGGGACAGGGGACACTGAAGCTTTCTTT,CASRGTGDTEAFF
TRBV7-8,TRBD2,TRBJ2-1,few,TGTGCCAGCAGCTTCCGTCTAGCGGGAGTCGGGAATGAGCAGTTCTTC,CASSFRLAGVGNEQFF
TRBV6-2/TRBV6-3,.,TRBJ2-1,.,TGTGCCAGCACCTATTCGGGACTGCATAACGACGAGCAGTTCTTC,CASTYSGLHNDEQFF
TRBV18,.,TRBJ2-3,.,TGTGCCAGCTCACCGAGGGAGCCCACAGATACGCAGTATTTT,CASSPREPTDTQYF
TRBV5-1,TRBD2,TRBJ2-7,.,TGCGCCAGCAGATTTACTAGCGGGAGGCGGGTTGAGAACGAGCAGTACTTC,CASRFTSGRRVENEQYF
TRBV3-1,.,TRBJ2-3,.,TGTGCCAGCAGCCAAGATCACTCCGATACGCAGTATTTT,CASSQDHSDTQYF
TRBV6-1,.,TRBJ1-4,.,TGTGCCAGCGGGGAGGGTAACAATGAAAAACTGTTTTTT,CASGEGNNEKLFF
TRBV11-2,.,TRBJ1-6,many,TGTGCCAGCAGCCCCTACGGTTCACCCCTCCACTTT,CASSPYGSPLHF
TRBV20-1,TRBD2,TRBJ2-7,.,TGCAGTGCTAGAGATAGAGGGTCAGGGTACAGAACGGGACTACGTTCCTACGAGCAGTACTTC,CSARDRGSGYRTGLRSYEQYF
TRBV20-1,.,TRBJ1-2,.,TGCAGTGCTAGAGATTGGACAGACTATGGCTACACCTTC,CSARDWTDYGYTF
TRBV20-1,.,TRBJ1-6,few,TGCAGTGCTATGGACTTGACAGCCCCCTATAATTCACCCCTCCACTTT,CSAMDLTAPYNSPLHF
TRBV30,.,TRBJ1-2,few,TGTGCCTGGAGTTCCGGGGCTGGCGGCTACACCTTC,CAWSSGAGGYTF
TRBV12-3/TRBV12-4,.,TRBJ2-3,.,TGTGCCAGCACCACGGAGGAGGCCACCACAGATACGCAGTATTTT,CASTTEEATTDTQYF
TRBV19,TRBD1,TRBJ1-5,few,TGTGCCAGTAGTCCTCTACAGGGGGATAGCAATCAGCCCCAGCATTTT,CASSPLQGDSNQPQHF
TRBV28,.,TRBJ2-7,.,TGTGCCAGCAGTTCAGGTGCCCCCTACGAGCAGTACTTC,CASSSGAPYEQYF
TRBV12-3/TRBV12-4,TRBD2,TRBJ2-3,.,TGTGCCAGCAGATTGACTAGCAGGACAGATACGCAGTATTTT,CASRLTSRTDTQYF
TRBV2,.,TRBJ1-4,few,TGTGCCAGCGGCTTTGTACCAAGGGATGGGCAAAAACTGTTTTTT,CASGFVPRDGQKLFF
TRBV7-6,TRBD2,TRBJ2-5,.,TGTGCCAGCAGCTTAAGAGGAGCGGGGGAAGAGACCCAGTACTTC,CASSLRGAGEETQYF
TRBV11-2,.,TRBJ2-3,many,TGTGCCAGCAGCTTAGAATATAGAGGAGTAGTCACAGATACGCAGTATTTT,CASSLEYRGVVTDTQYF
TRBV29-1,.,TRBJ2-1,few,TGCAGGCCATGCACTACCGAGGTAGGACTAAACAATGAGCAGTTCTTC,CRPCTTEVGLNNEQFF
TRBV15,.,TRBJ2-4,.,TGTGCCACCAGCAGAGGTTTTGAGGGAACGGACATTCAGTACTTC,CATSRGFEGTDIQYF
TRBV5-1,.,TRBJ1-1,many,TGTGCCAGCAGCTTAGGTGACGGTCACACTGAAGCTTTCTTT,CASSLGDGHTEAFF
TRBV20-1,TRBD2,TRBJ2-1,few,TGCAATGCACGGACTAGCGGGAGAAATGAGCAGTTCTTC,CNARTSGRNEQFF
TRBV20-1,.,TRBJ2-7,few,TGCAGTGCTAGAGGGCAGCGGTCCTACGAGCAGTACTTC,CSARGQRSYEQYF
TRBV4-1,TRBD2,TRBJ2-1,.,TGCGCCAGCAGCCAACGGACTAGCGGGTTTTTCAGTGAGCAGTTCTTC,CASSQRTSGFFSEQFF
TRBV7-3,.,TRBJ1-1,.,TGTGCCAGCAGCCCCCAGATGGGCACTGAAGCTTTCTTT,CASSPQMGTEAFF
TRBV20-1,TRBD1,TRBJ1-5,many,TGCAGTGCTCACAGGGGTGGCAATCAGCCCCAGCATTTT,CSAHRGGNQPQHF
TRBV7-2,TRBD2,TRBJ2-7,.,TGTGCCAGCAGCTTAGTTTCTAGCGGGAGGGATTACGAGCAGTACTTC,CASSLVSSGRDYEQYF
TRBV3-1,.,TRBJ2-2,.,TGTGCCAGCAGCCAAGTGAGGGAAAATCGGGAGCTGTTTTTT,CASSQVRENRELFF
TRBV7-6,.,TRBJ1-3,.,TGTGCCAGCAGTTTATCGAGTACTGGAAACACCATATATTTT,CASSLSSTGNTIYF
TRBV5-6,TRBD1,TRBJ1-2,.,TGTGCCAGCAGCGACAGGGGTCCTAACTATGGCTACACCTTC,CASSDRGPNYGYTF
TRBV7-7,.,TRBJ2-1,.,TGTGCTAGCAGCTTAGGAAAGGCTAGGAACAATGAGCAGTTCTTC,CASSLGKARNNEQFF
TRBV11-2,TRBD1,TRBJ2-4,many,TGTGCCAGCAGCCCCCGACAGGGACGAAACATTCAGTACTTC,CASSPRQGRNIQYF
TRBV28,.,TRBJ1-1,few,TGTGCCAGCACCGAGGACACTTTCACTGAAGCTTTCTTT,CASTEDTFTEAFF
TRBV3-1,.,TRBJ2-7,many,TGTGCCAGCAGCAATTGGAGGGAGGCCTCCTACGAGCAGTACTTC,CASSNWREASYEQYF
TRBV6-1,.,TRBJ1-3,.,TGTGCCAGCAGGGGGATCGCTGGAAACACCATATATTTT,CASRGIAGNTIYF
TRBV30,.,TRBJ2-1,few,TGTGCCTGGAGTGAGAGGGGAGTAGGCTCCTACAATGAGCAGTTCTTC,CAWSERGVGSYNEQFF
TRBV7-9,.,TRBJ1-6,few,TGTGCCAGCAGCTTAGAAAACAGGGATTATAATTCACCCCTCCACTTT,CASSLENRDYNSPLHF
TRBV6-2/TRBV6-3,.,TRBJ1-1,few,TGTGCCAGCAGCCGGCGGGACCCTGAAGCTTTCTTT,CASSRRDPEAFF
TRBV27,TRBD1,TRBJ1-2,.,TGTGCCAGCCGATCCGGGACAGGGGTCACCCTCTATGGCTACACCTTC,CASRSGTGVTLYGYTF
TRBV6-2/TRBV6-3,.,TRBJ2-1,.,TGTGCCAGCAACGGCGAGGGCTACTACAATGAGCAGTTCTTC,CASNGEGYYNEQFF
TRBV7-6,TRBD1,TRBJ2-5,.,TGTGCCAGCATCCGACAGGGGGTACAGTACTTC,CASIRQGVQYF
TRBV5-1,.,TRBJ2-1,many,TGCGCCAGCAGCTGGGGAGGGGGCCTCTACAATGAGCAGTTCTTC,CASSWGGGLYNEQFF
TRBV5-1,.,TRBJ2-2,few,TGCGCCAGCAGCTTGGTAGGCTCGGGCGGGGAGCTGTTTTTT,CASSLVGSGGELFF
TRBV5-1,TRBD2,TRBJ2-1,many,TGCGCCAGCAGCCTGGGGGGGTTCAGCTCCTACAATGAGCAGTTCTTC,CASSLGGFSSYNEQFF
TRBV28,.,TRBJ1-1,many,TGTGCCAGCAGTTTACCCCCGGGGGACACTGAAGCTTTCTTT,CASSLPPGDTEAFF
TRBV20-1,TRBD2,TRBJ2-1,few,TGCAGTGCTAGTGGGGCGGGAGCCCAGTTCTTC,CSASGAGAQFF